The subject of this entry is one TCR beta chain. Its specificity is unknown. Though nominally healthy at sampling, donors likely had unrecorded immune exposures. Trimming cost V 5 bases and J 3 bases, with 17 bases left between them. CDR3 length equals 16 residues. The germline V gene has CDR1 SGHVS and CDR2 FQNEAQ. PCR primers comprised 60 Vbeta and 13 Jbeta primers. The protocol was immunoSEQ multiplex PCR, while the TCRdb copy is restricted to in-frame clones and leaves out a portion. The sample lists roughly 150,000 clones; approximately 80% were seen once. The entry originates in a study of cytomegalovirus exposure and HLA in healthy donors. Study-wide context: Caucasian-associated ancestry cluster membership applied to about 80% of approximately 420 genotyped donors.

Points from the study as a whole: The authors excluded some V segments, including TRBV6-2 and TRBV6-3, as indistinguishable. A later analysis appeared to link common viral pathogens to several of the most significant clusters.

The source material was PBMCs. This TCR was sampled from a man aged 50 or older in good health and CMV-seropositive. The gene calls are TRBV7-8 and TRBJ1-5; tentatively, D is TRBD1 (5 bases). The CDR3 sequence is CASSGGKGRNNQPQHF. As DNA, the CDR3 is TGTGCCAGCAGCGGGGGGAAGGGGCGGAACAATCAGCCCCAGCATTTT. Full variable domain (rest looked up from reference TRBV7-8 and TRBJ1-5): GAGVSQSPRYKVAKRGQDVALRCDPISGHVSLFWYQQALGQGPEFLTYFQNEAQLDKSGLPSDRFFAERPEGSVSTLKIQRTQQEDSAVYLCASSGGKGRNNQPQHFGDGTRLSIL.